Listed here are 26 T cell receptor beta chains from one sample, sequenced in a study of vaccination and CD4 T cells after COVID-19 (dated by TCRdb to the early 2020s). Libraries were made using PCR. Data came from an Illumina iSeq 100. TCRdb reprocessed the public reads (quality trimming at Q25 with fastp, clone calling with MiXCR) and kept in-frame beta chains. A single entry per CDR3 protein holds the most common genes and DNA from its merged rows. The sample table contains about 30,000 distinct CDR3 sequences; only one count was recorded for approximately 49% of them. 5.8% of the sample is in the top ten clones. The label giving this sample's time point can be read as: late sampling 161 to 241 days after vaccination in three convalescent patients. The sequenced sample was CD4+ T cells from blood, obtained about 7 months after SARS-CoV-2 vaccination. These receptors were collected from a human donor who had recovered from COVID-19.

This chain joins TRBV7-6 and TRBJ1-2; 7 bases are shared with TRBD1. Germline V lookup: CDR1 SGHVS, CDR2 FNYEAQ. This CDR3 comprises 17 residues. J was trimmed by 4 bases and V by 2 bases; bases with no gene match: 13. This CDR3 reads CASSLLAGEGAGYGYTF. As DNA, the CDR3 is TGTGCCAGCAGCTTATTAGCGGGGGAGGGGGCCGGCTATGGCTACACCTTC.

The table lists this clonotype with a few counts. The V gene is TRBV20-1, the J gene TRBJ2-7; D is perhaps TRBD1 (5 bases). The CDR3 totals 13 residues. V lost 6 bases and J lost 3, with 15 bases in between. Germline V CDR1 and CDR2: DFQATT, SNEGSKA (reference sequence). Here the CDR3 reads CSARKTDSYEQYF. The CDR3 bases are TGCAGTGCCCGGAAAACTGACAGCTACGAGCAGTACTTC.

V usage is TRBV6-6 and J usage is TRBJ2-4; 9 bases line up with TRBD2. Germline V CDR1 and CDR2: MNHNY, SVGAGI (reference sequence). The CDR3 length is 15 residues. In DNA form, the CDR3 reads TGTGTCCTGGGGGCGGGAGGGCCCCGTTGGAACATTCAGTACTTC. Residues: CVLGAGGPRWNIQYF.

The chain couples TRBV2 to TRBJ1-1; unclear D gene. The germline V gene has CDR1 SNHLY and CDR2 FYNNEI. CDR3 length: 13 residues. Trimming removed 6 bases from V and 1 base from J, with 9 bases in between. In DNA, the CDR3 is TGTGCCAGCAGGTGGAACCAGAACACTGAAGCTTTCTTT. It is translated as CASRWNQNTEAFF.

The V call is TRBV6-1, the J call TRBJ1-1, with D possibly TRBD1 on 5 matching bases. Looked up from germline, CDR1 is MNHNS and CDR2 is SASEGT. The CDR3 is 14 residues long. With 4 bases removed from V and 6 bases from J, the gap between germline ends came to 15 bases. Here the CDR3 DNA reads TGTGCCAGCAGTGTTACGGACTCGGGGGCTGAAGCTTTCTTT. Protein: CASSVTDSGAEAFF.

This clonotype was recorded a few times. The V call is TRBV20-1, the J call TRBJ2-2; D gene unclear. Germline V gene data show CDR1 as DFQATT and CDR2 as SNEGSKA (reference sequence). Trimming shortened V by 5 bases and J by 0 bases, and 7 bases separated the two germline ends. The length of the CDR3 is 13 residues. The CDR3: CSASNANTGELFF. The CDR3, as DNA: TGCAGTGCTTCCAACGCGAACACCGGGGAGCTGTTTTTT.

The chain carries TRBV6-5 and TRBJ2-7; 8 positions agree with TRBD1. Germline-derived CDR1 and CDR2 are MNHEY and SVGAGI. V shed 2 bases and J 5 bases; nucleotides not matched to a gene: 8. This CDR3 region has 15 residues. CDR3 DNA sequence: TGTGCCAGCAGTTACGCAATGGACAGGGACCACGAGCAGTACTTC. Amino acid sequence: CASSYAMDRDHEQYF.

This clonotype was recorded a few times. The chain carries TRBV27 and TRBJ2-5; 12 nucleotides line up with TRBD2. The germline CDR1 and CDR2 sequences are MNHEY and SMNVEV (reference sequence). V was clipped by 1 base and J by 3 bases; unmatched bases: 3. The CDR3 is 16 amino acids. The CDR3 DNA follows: TGTGCCAGCAGTTTATTCCCTAGCGGGAGGGAAGAGACCCAGTACTTC. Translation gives CASSLFPSGREETQYF.

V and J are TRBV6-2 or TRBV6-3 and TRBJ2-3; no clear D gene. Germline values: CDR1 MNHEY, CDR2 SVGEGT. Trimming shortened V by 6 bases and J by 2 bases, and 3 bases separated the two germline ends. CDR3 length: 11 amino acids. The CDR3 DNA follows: TGTGCCAGCAGGCTCACAGATACGCAGTATTTT. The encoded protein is CASRLTDTQYF.

The CDR3: CSARVPSRIKDTQYF. CDR3 in DNA: TGCAGTGCTAGAGTTCCTAGCCGAATTAAAGATACGCAGTATTTT. The chain combines TRBV20-1 with TRBJ2-3; weak D call: TRBD2 (5 bases). Germline CDR1 is DFQATT and CDR2 is SNEGSKA (reference sequence). V was shortened by 1 base and J by 5 bases, with 16 bases between the two germline ends. The CDR3 has 15 residues.

The chain's CDR3 is CSAHTRGRDGYTF. In DNA form, the CDR3 reads TGCAGTGCTCACACCAGGGGGCGCGATGGCTACACCTTC. This chain connects TRBV20-1 to TRBJ1-2, with 8 positions matching TRBD1. V dropped 5 bases and J dropped 6; count of bases not matched to a gene: 8. The germline V gene encodes CDR1 DFQATT and CDR2 SNEGSKA (reference sequence). CDR3 size: 13 residues.

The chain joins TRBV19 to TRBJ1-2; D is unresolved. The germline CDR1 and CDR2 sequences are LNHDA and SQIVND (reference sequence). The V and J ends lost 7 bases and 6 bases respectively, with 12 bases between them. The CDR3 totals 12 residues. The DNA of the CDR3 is TGTGCCAGTACCAAGAGTGAGGATGGCTACACCTTC. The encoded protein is CASTKSEDGYTF.

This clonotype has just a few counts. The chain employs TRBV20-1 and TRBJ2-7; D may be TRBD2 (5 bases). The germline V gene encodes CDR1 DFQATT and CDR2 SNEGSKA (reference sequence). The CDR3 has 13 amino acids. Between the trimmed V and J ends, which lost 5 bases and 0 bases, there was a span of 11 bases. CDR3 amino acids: CSAQSGNSYEQYF. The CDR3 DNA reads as TGCAGTGCTCAAAGCGGAAACTCCTACGAGCAGTACTTC.

The CDR3 reads CSASKAEYRGSPLHF. In nucleotides, the CDR3 is TGCAGTGCTAGTAAAGCCGAATACCGCGGATCACCCCTCCACTTT. The V call is TRBV20-1, the J call TRBJ1-6; no reliable D call. Trimming removed 3 bases from V and 10 bases from J, with 19 bases in between. The CDR3 contains 15 residues. The germline gives CDR1 DFQATT, CDR2 SNEGSKA (reference sequence).

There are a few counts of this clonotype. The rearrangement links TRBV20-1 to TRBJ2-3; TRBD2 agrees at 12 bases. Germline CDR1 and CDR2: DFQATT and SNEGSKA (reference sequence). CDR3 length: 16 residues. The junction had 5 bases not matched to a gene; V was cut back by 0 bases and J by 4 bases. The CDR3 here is CSARDWLAGGADTQYF. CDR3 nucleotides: TGCAGTGCTAGAGATTGGCTAGCGGGAGGGGCAGATACGCAGTATTTT.

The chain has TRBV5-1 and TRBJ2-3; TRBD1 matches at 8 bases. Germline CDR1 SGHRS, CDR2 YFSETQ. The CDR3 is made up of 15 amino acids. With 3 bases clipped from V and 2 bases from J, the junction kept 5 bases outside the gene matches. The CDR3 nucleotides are TGCGCCAGCAGCTCGTGGGGACAGGACACAGATACGCAGTATTTT. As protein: CASSSWGQDTDTQYF.

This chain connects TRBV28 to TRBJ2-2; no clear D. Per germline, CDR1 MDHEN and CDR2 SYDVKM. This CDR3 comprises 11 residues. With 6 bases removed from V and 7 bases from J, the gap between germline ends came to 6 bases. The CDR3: CASRYFGELFF. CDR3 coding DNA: TGTGCCAGCAGATATTTCGGGGAGCTGTTTTTT.

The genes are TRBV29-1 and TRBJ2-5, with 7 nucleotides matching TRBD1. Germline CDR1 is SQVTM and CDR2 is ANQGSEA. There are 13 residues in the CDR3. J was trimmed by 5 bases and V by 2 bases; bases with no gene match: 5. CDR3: CSVELQGWETQYF. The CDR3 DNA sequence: TGCAGCGTTGAACTACAGGGGTGGGAGACCCAGTACTTC.

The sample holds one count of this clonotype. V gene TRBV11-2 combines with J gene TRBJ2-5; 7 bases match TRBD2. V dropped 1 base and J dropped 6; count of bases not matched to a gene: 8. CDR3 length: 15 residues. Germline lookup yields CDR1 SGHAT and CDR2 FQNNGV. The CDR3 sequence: CASSLGVAGWQTQYF. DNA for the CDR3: TGTGCCAGCAGCTTAGGGGTAGCGGGTTGGCAGACCCAGTACTTC.

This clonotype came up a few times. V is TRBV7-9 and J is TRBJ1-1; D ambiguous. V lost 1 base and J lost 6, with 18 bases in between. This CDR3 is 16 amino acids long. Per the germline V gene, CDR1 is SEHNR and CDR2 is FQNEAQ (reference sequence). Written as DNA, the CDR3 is TGTGCCAGCAGCTTAGTAGCGTACCGGGTTCGGGCTGAAGCTTTCTTT. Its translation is CASSLVAYRVRAEAFF.

CDR3 residues: CASSLVGQPQHF. In DNA, the CDR3 is TGTGCCAGCAGCTTAGTCGGGCAGCCCCAGCATTTT. The chain uses TRBV7-9 and TRBJ1-5, with no clear D. The CDR3 runs to 12 residues. Trimming cost V 1 base and J 7 bases, with 5 bases left between them. From germline, CDR1 is SEHNR and CDR2 FQNEAQ (reference sequence).

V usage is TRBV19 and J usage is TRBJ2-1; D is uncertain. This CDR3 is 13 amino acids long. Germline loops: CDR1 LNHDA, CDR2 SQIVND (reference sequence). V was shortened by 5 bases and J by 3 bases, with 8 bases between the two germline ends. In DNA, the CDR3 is TGTGCCAGTAGTTCGGGTAGCTACAATGAGCAGTTCTTC. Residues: CASSSGSYNEQFF.

CDR3 nucleotide sequence: TGTGCCAGCAGCCCCGGGACAGGGTGGGAGACCCAGTACTTC. Translated, it gives CASSPGTGWETQYF. V gene TRBV5-6 combines with J gene TRBJ2-5; 9 positions match TRBD1. The V segment lost 4 bases and the J segment 5 bases; nucleotides outside the gene matches: 6. CDR1 is SGHDT and CDR2 is YYEEEE in the germline V gene. The CDR3 runs 14 residues.

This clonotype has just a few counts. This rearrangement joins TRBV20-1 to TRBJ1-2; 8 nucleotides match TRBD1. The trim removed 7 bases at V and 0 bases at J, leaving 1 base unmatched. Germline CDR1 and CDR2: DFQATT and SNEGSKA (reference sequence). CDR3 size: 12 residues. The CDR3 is CSGDRTNYGYTF. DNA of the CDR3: TGCAGTGGGGACAGGACTAACTATGGCTACACCTTC.

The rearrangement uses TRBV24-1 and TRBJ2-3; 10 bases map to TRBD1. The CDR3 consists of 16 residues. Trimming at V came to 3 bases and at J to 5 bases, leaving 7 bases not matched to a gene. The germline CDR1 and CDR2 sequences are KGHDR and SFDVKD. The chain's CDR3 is CATSDRGTGVQDTQYF. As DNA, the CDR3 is TGTGCCACCAGTGATCGGGGGACAGGGGTTCAAGATACGCAGTATTTT.

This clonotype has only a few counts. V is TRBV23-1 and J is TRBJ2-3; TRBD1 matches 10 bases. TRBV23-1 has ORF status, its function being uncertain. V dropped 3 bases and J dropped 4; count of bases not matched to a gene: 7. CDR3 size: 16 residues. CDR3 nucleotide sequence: TGCGCCAGCAGTCATAGTGGGACAGGGGAGTCAGATACGCAGTATTTT. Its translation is CASSHSGTGESDTQYF.